This T cell receptor beta chain was obtained from a study of blood T cell repertoires in COVID-19. Study overall: Sites across the United States, Italy and Spain contributed samples from acute and convalescent COVID-19.

Per the original methods: For nucleated cells, counts were estimated from reference gene primer amplification. The data were produced by immunoSEQ multiplex PCR, yet TCRdb's version contains in-frame clones alone and is incomplete. V and J calls and clone size are as listed in that table; D and trimming were resolved from the DNA. This table holds 130,000 or so clones, about 86% found once. Clinical history as reported by participants underpinned cohort assignment. This CDR3 region has 17 residues. Germline assignment: CDR1 LGHNA and CDR2 YNFKEQ. The trim removed 0 bases at V and 2 bases at J, leaving 7 bases unmatched.

Sample: PBMCs or T cells enriched from blood (not recorded which). J is TRBJ2-5 and V is TRBV4-2, with 9 bases lining up with TRBD2. The TCR originated in a man aged 50 or older who had recovered from COVID-19. The CDR3: CASSQDGPSGVQETQYF. CDR3 coding DNA: TGTGCCAGCAGCCAAGATGGGCCTAGCGGGGTTCAAGAGACCCAGTACTTC.